The 30 T cell receptor beta chains given below trace back to one sample, sequenced in a study of shared clonotypes between healthy human individuals. Some clones are missing from TCRdb's copy, which holds only in-frame ones; the method was immunoSEQ multiplex PCR. The sample holds about 460,000 clones, approximately 71% seen once. The sample taken for sequencing was PBMCs. The receptor source for this set is a woman between 35 and 50 years old in good health. Some clones in this sample may be carry-over from other donors' samples.

Turning to this clone: Other nucleotide sequences in the sample specify the same CDR3. The chain has TRBV28 and TRBJ1-5; D unclear. Germline assignment: CDR1 MDHEN and CDR2 SYDVKM. The V gene lost 3 bases and the J gene lost 2 bases, with 2 bases spanning the gap. This CDR3 contains 12 residues. In DNA form, the CDR3 reads TGTGCCAGCAGTTTTGGCAATCAGCCCCAGCATTTT. As protein: CASSFGNQPQHF.

The chain carries TRBV5-1 and TRBJ2-3; 7 bases are a match to TRBD1. This CDR3 spans 14 amino acids. Unmatched junction bases numbered 4, after V lost 4 bases and J lost 2 bases. Germline V gene data show CDR1 as SGHRS and CDR2 as YFSETQ. This CDR3 is CASSHGTATDTQYF. The CDR3 nucleotides read TGCGCCAGCAGCCACGGGACAGCCACAGATACGCAGTATTTT.

The rearrangement links TRBV30 to TRBJ2-5; perhaps TRBD2 as D (6 bases). The DNA end favors TRBJ2-7, so the J call may be wrong. The CDR3 is 12 residues long. Looked up from germline, CDR1 is GTSNPN and CDR2 is SVGIG (reference sequence). CDR3 in DNA: TGTGCCTGGACAGCCGGGGGAGACGAGCAGTACTTC. Protein product: CAWTAGGDEQYF.

This chain's CDR3 is CASWSHGTVYEQYF. Written as DNA, the CDR3 is TGTGCCAGCTGGAGCCATGGGACAGTCTACGAGCAGTACTTC. The chain uses TRBV28 and TRBJ2-7; 7 bases are a match to TRBD1. The CDR3 sequence is 14 residues long. CDR1 is MDHEN and CDR2 is SYDVKM in the germline V gene. J lost 3 bases, V lost 8 bases, and 10 bases had no gene match.

Comment on this clone: This likely stems from a read error, as it lies one base from a far larger clone. No conserved phenylalanine or tryptophan is present at the end of the CDR3, so a read error is the likely explanation. The CDR3 DNA reads TGTGCCTGGAGTGTACTCAGGGGCTCCTACGAGCAGTACTCC. It specifies CAWSVLRGSYEQYS. This sequence joins TRBV30 and TRBJ2-7; a possible D gene is TRBD1 (6 bases). Germline CDR1 reads GTSNPN; CDR2 reads SVGIG (reference sequence). V was clipped by 0 bases and J by 0 bases, with 9 bases between them. CDR3 size: 14 residues.

This sequence joins TRBV7-2 and TRBJ2-7; possibly TRBD1 for D (6 bases). The V gene's germline CDR1 is SGHTA and CDR2 FQGNSA. Trimming removed 1 base from V and 3 bases from J, with 16 bases in between. CDR3 length: 16 amino acids. CDR3 protein: CASSLGRTEGLYEQYF. As DNA, the CDR3 is TGTGCCAGCAGCTTAGGAAGGACAGAGGGTCTCTACGAGCAGTACTTC.

Notes on this clone: This probably arose from a read error, given a far larger clone one base away. The V gene is TRBV28, the J gene TRBJ2-2; weak D call: TRBD2 (6 bases). The CDR3 runs to 14 residues. Germline CDR1 reads MDHEN; CDR2 reads SYDVKM. The CDR3 bases are TGTGCCAGCAGTGCCCAGGGTATCCGCGGGGAGCTGTCTTTT. This codes for CASSAQGIRGELSF.

Concerning this clone: The same CDR3 is also encoded by other DNA sequences in this sample. The V call is TRBV7-9, the J call TRBJ2-7; D is uncertain. The CDR3 has 13 residues. Germline values: CDR1 SEHNR, CDR2 FQNEAQ (reference sequence). V lost 0 bases and J lost 4, with 7 bases in between. CDR3 loop: CASSLAGAYEQYF. In nucleotides, the CDR3 is TGTGCCAGCAGCTTAGCCGGAGCTTACGAGCAGTACTTC.

V and J are TRBV9 and TRBJ1-2; TRBD1 might be the D (6 bases). CDR3 length equals 15 residues. Trimming removed 0 bases from V and 0 bases from J, with 9 bases in between. The germline V gene encodes CDR1 SGDLS and CDR2 YYNGEE. CDR3 amino acids: CASSVEGGPNYGYTF. Here the CDR3 DNA reads TGTGCCAGCAGCGTAGAGGGGGGACCTAACTATGGCTACACCTTC.

The chain couples TRBV7-2 to TRBJ1-5; a possible D gene is TRBD1 (5 bases). V lost 3 bases to trimming and J lost 1 base, with 10 bases between them. CDR1 is SGHTA and CDR2 is FQGNSA in the germline V gene. The CDR3 contains 15 residues. The CDR3: CASSLLQGSNQPQHF. The CDR3 DNA reads TGTGCCAGCAGCTTGTTGCAGGGCAGCAATCAGCCCCAGCATTTT.

The J gene is TRBJ1-2, the V gene TRBV5-1, with D maybe TRBD1 (6 bases). The V gene lost 5 bases and the J gene lost 11 bases, with 22 bases spanning the gap. CDR3 length: 14 amino acids. The V gene's germline CDR1 is SGHRS and CDR2 YFSETQ. The DNA for the CDR3 is TGCGCCAGCAGTACGGCAGGGGCCTCGGTGGCGTACACCTTC. Translated: CASSTAGASVAYTF. Looking up the rest from reference TRBV5-1 and TRBJ1-2 gives the full variable domain: KAGVTQTPRYLIKTRGQQVTLSCSPISGHRSVSWYQQTPGQGLQFLFEYFSETQRNKGNFPGRFSGRQFSNSRSEMNVSTLELGDSALYLCASSTAGASVAYTFGSGTRLTVV.

About this clone: An end of the junction does not agree with germline; a read error may underlie this. V usage is TRBV7-9 and J usage is TRBJ2-3; 10 nucleotides line up with TRBD2. Looked up from germline, CDR1 is SEHNR and CDR2 is FQNEAQ (reference sequence). CDR3 length: 16 amino acids. This CDR3 is CASSDRLAGLTGTQYF. The CDR3, as DNA: TGTGCCAGCAGCGACCGACTAGCGGGCCTCACAGGTACGCAGTATTTT.

In regard to this clone: This CDR3 is also generated by other DNA sequences in the sample. The chain combines TRBV28 with TRBJ2-5; D remains ambiguous. V lost 5 bases and J lost 5, with 9 bases in between. Per germline, CDR1 MDHEN and CDR2 SYDVKM. The CDR3 length is 12 residues. The chain's CDR3 is CASSLRRETQYF. The CDR3 bases are TGTGCCAGCAGTCTTCGCCGGGAGACCCAGTACTTC.

The chain has TRBV7-5 and TRBJ1-1. TRBV7-5 is assigned pseudogene status. This CDR3 has 15 amino acids. The CDR3 reads CVRSTPGGVSPEAFF. The CDR3, as DNA: TGTGTCAGAAGCACCCCGGGGGGCGTCTCGCCCGAAGCTTTCTTT.

With regard to this clone: A read error likely explains this, since a far larger clone differs by one base. In the same sample, other DNA sequences code for this CDR3. The rearrangement links TRBV20-1 to TRBJ2-5, with D unresolved. The CDR3 length is 10 residues. The germline V gene has CDR1 DFQATT and CDR2 SNEGSKA (reference sequence). The CDR3 bases are TGCAGCGCTTCCGAAGAGACCCAGTACTTC. Translated, it gives CSASEETQYF.

In its sample, this clone was seen many times. The V gene is TRBV6-5, the J gene TRBJ2-1; 8 bases are shared with TRBD2. The CDR3 has 13 amino acids. Germline V gene data show CDR1 as MNHEY and CDR2 as SVGAGI. V dropped 6 bases and J dropped 7; count of bases not matched to a gene: 5. The CDR3 DNA reads TGTGCCAGCAGCGGGAGGGCGAGGAATGAGCAGTTCTTC. This translates into CASSGRARNEQFF.

This chain joins TRBV5-1 and TRBJ2-5, with 11 bases aligning to TRBD2. Germline V gives CDR1 SGHRS, CDR2 YFSETQ. J lost 7 bases, V lost 2 bases, and 16 bases had no gene match. The CDR3 covers 18 residues. In nucleotides, the CDR3 is TGCGCCAGCAGCTTCCTCCCGGGACTAGCGGAGGCGGTTGTGACCCAGTACTTC. It is translated as CASSFLPGLAEAVVTQYF. Using reference TRBV5-1 and TRBJ2-5 for the parts outside the CDR3, the full variable domain is KAGVTQTPRYLIKTRGQQVTLSCSPISGHRSVSWYQQTPGQGLQFLFEYFSETQRNKGNFPGRFSGRQFSNSRSEMNVSTLELGDSALYLCASSFLPGLAEAVVTQYFGPGTRLLVL.

V gene TRBV7-2 combines with J gene TRBJ2-3; a possible D gene is TRBD2 (5 bases). V was cut by 1 base and J by 2 bases, with 10 bases left in between. Germline CDR1 and CDR2: SGHTA and FQGNSA. CDR3 length: 15 amino acids. Here the CDR3 reads CASSLDVRATDTQYF. The CDR3, as DNA: TGTGCCAGCAGCTTAGATGTGCGGGCCACAGATACGCAGTATTTT.

This clone has more than one count but fewer than ten. This sample includes further DNA sequences coding for the same CDR3. V is TRBV19 and J is TRBJ2-1; maybe TRBD2 (5 bases). CDR1 LNHDA and CDR2 SQIVND come from the germline V gene (reference sequence). This CDR3 comprises 11 residues. Trimming pared 9 bases from V and 8 bases from J, leaving 11 bases between. CDR3 in DNA: TGTGCCAGCGATCGAGGGTATGAGCAGTTCTTC. This sequence encodes CASDRGYEQFF.

The chain has TRBV7-2 and TRBJ1-2, with TRBD1 as a possible D gene (5 bases). CDR3 length: 14 residues. Trimming removed 5 bases at V and 8 bases at J, with 18 bases between. The V gene's germline CDR1 is SGHTA and CDR2 FQGNSA. The CDR3 loop is CASSPVPPGRGYTF. DNA of the CDR3: TGTGCCAGCAGCCCGGTACCTCCAGGGAGGGGCTACACCTTC.

CDR3 DNA: TGTGCCAGCTCACCGAATAAGCTTAGCTCTGGAAACACCATATATTTT. Protein sequence: CASSPNKLSSGNTIYF. The chain joins TRBV18 to TRBJ1-3; D not resolved. V was cut by 3 bases and J by 0 bases, with 12 bases left in between. The CDR3 sequence is 16 residues long. In germline, CDR1 is KGHSH, CDR2 LQKENI.

Comments on this clone: This likely stems from a read error, as it lies one base from a far larger clone. The chain is built from TRBV30 and TRBJ1-4; TRBD1 agrees at 7 bases. The V gene end was trimmed by 0 bases and the J gene end by 3 bases; junction bases not matched to a gene: 10. This CDR3 contains 17 residues. Germline loops: CDR1 GTSNPN, CDR2 SVGIG (reference sequence). DNA of the CDR3: TGTGCCTGGAGTGTTAACAGGGGCCATGCAGCTAATGAAAAACTGTTTTTT. It specifies CAWSVNRGHAANEKLFF.

J is TRBJ2-5 and V is TRBV28, with 12 bases matching TRBD1. With 7 bases clipped from V and 4 bases from J, the junction kept 10 bases outside the gene matches. The CDR3 has 16 residues. Germline V gene lookup returns CDR1 MDHEN and CDR2 SYDVKM. The CDR3 region has the DNA TGTGCCAGCAATTCCACCGAGGGACAGGGGGCAGAGACCCAGTACTTC. As protein: CASNSTEGQGAETQYF.

Regarding this clone: A far larger clone is one base from this, pointing to a likely read error. This specimen includes other DNA sequences encoding the same CDR3. The chain has TRBV30 and TRBJ2-2; D is ambiguous. Germline-derived CDR1 and CDR2 are GTSNPN and SVGIG (reference sequence). This CDR3 contains 14 residues. This CDR3 is CAWSVQQNTGELFF. The CDR3 nucleotides are TGTGCTTGGAGTGTACAACAGAACACCGGGGAGCTGTTTTTT.

The chain is built from TRBV4-2 and TRBJ2-7; no reliable D call. From germline, CDR1 is LGHNA and CDR2 YNFKEQ. Trimming stripped 0 bases from V and 7 bases from J, with 10 bases between. The CDR3 is 13 amino acids. In DNA, the CDR3 is TGTGCCAGCAGCCAAGATACCTTAAGGGAGCAGTACTTC. It yields the protein CASSQDTLREQYF.

This chain connects TRBV14 to TRBJ1-3; D might be TRBD1 (5 bases). The CDR3 is 15 amino acids. Germline CDR1 SGHDN, CDR2 FVKESK. V gave up 0 bases and J gave up 6 bases, with 12 bases separating them. The CDR3 reads CASSQDRGGVNTIYF. CDR3 DNA: TGTGCCAGCAGCCAAGATCGCGGAGGGGTAAACACCATATATTTT.

This clone was seen repeatedly, ten times or more. Other DNA sequences in the sample encode the same CDR3. This chain joins TRBV7-2 and TRBJ1-5, with D hard to call. CDR3 length equals 15 residues. V dropped 1 base and J dropped 5 bases, with 12 bases sitting between them. The V gene's germline CDR1 is SGHTA and CDR2 FQGNSA. CDR3 loop: CASSLVDRWDQPQHF. DNA for the CDR3: TGTGCCAGCAGCTTAGTAGACCGATGGGATCAGCCCCAGCATTTT. Filled out from reference TRBV7-2 and TRBJ1-5, the complete variable domain reads GAGVSQSPSNKVTEKGKDVELRCDPISGHTALYWYRQSLGQGLEFLIYFQGNSAPDKSGLPSDRFSAERTGGSVSTLTIQRTQQEDSAVYLCASSLVDRWDQPQHFGDGTRLSIL.

This clone has at least ten counts. The gene calls are TRBV7-2 and TRBJ2-6; D gene uncertain. This CDR3 region has 15 residues. Germline lookup yields CDR1 SGHTA and CDR2 FQGNSA. V lost 2 bases and J lost 0, with 5 bases in between. Here the CDR3 reads CASSLTDSGANVLTF. CDR3 sequence (DNA): TGTGCCAGCAGCTTAACAGACTCTGGGGCCAACGTCCTGACTTTC. The full variable domain, rest sourced from reference TRBV7-2 and TRBJ2-6, is GAGVSQSPSNKVTEKGKDVELRCDPISGHTALYWYRQSLGQGLEFLIYFQGNSAPDKSGLPSDRFSAERTGGSVSTLTIQRTQQEDSAVYLCASSLTDSGANVLTFGAGSRLTVL.

This clone has at least ten counts. The identical CDR3 is also encoded by other nucleotide sequences in the sample. V and J are TRBV25-1 and TRBJ1-5; TRBD1 matches 8 bases. This CDR3 region has 14 residues. J gave up 5 bases and V 5 bases, and 5 bases lay outside the gene matches. In germline, CDR1 is MGHDK, CDR2 SYGVNS. CDR3 nucleotide sequence: TGTGCCAGCAGTAACGGACAGGGACATCAGCCCCAGCATTTT. This encodes CASSNGQGHQPQHF.

Comments on this clone: A far more abundant clone sits one base away, making this likely a read error. The CDR3: CASSPTGNAEAFF. In nucleotides, the CDR3 is TGCGCCAGCAGCCCCACAGGGAACGCTGAAGCTTTCTTT. The gene calls are TRBV5-1 and TRBJ1-1, with D maybe TRBD1 (6 bases). The CDR3 totals 13 residues. Germline-derived CDR1 and CDR2 are SGHRS and YFSETQ.